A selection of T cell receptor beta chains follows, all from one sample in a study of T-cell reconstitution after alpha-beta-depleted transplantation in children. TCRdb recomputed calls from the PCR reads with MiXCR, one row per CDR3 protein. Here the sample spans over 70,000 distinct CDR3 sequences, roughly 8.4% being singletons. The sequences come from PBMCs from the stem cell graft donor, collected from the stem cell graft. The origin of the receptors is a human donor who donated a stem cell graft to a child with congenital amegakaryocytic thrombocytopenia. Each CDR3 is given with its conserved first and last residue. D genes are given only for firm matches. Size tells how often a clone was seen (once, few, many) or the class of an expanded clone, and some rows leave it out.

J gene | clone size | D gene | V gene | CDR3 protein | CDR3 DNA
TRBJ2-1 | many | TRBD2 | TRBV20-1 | CSAGLAGTNEQFF | TGCAGTGCGGGACTAGCGGGGACGAATGAGCAGTTCTTC
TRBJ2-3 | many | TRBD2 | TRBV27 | CASSFIVAGGGTDTQYF | TGTGCCAGCAGTTTTATAGTAGCGGGGGGGGGCACAGATACGCAGTATTTT
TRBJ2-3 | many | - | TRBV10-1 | CASSLTAMQGDTQYF | TGCGCCAGCAGTCTCACAGCTATGCAAGGGGATACGCAGTATTTT
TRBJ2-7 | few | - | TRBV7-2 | CASSLRSGLAYEQYF | TGTGCCAGCAGCTTAAGGTCTGGCCTAGCCTACGAGCAGTACTTC
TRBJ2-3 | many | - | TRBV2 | CASREVGRTDTQYF | TGTGCCAGCAGAGAAGTTGGACGAACAGATACGCAGTATTTT
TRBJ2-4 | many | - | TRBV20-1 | CSARQRNKNIQYF | TGCAGTGCCAGGCAAAGGAACAAAAACATTCAGTACTTC
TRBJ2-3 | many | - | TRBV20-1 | CSASNTNTQYF | TGCAGTGCTAGCAACACAAATACGCAGTATTTT
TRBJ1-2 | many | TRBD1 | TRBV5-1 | CASSSTGGSRDYTF | TGCGCCAGCAGCTCCACAGGGGGAAGTCGCGACTACACCTTC
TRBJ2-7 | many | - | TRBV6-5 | CASSFSRGGEQYF | TGTGCCAGCAGTTTTAGCAGGGGAGGCGAGCAGTACTTC
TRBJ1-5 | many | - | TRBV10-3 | CAISEGRAGVQPQHF | TGTGCCATCAGTGAGGGCAGGGCTGGGGTTCAGCCCCAGCATTTT
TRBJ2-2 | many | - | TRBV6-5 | CASSYGGPTGELFF | TGTGCCAGCAGTTATGGGGGGCCCACCGGGGAGCTGTTTTTT
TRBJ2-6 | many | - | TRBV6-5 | CASKVAGANVLTF | TGTGCCAGCAAGGTCGCTGGGGCCAACGTCCTGACTTTC
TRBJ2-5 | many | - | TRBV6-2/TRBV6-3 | CASSSYLAGQQETQYF | TGTGCCAGCAGTTCTTACCTTGCAGGGCAGCAAGAGACCCAGTACTTC
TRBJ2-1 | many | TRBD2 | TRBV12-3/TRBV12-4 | CASSRQAGGTYNEQFF | TGTGCCAGCAGTAGGCAAGCGGGGGGAACCTACAATGAGCAGTTCTTC
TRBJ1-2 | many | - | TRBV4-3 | CASSHPGTAGYTF | TGCGCCAGCAGCCACCCGGGGACTGCTGGCTACACCTTC
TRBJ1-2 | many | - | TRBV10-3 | CAISESTVRVEDDYTF | TGTGCCATCAGTGAGTCGACTGTCAGGGTGGAGGATGACTACACCTTC
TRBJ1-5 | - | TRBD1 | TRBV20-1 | CCFFILGGQGVNQPQHF | TGCTGCTTCTTCATTCTAGGAGGACAGGGGGTGAATCAGCCCCAGCATTTT
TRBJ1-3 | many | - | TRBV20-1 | CSARDQGSRFSGNTIYF | TGCAGTGCTAGAGATCAGGGCAGCAGATTCTCTGGAAACACCATATATTTT
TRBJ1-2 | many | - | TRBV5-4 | CASSRGAGANYGYTF | TGTGCCAGCAGCCGGGGCGCAGGCGCTAACTATGGCTACACCTTC
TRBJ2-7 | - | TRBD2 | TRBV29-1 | CSVRLAGGYEQYF | TGCAGCGTCCGACTAGCGGGGGGTTACGAGCAGTACTTC
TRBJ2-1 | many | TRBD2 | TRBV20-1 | CSARSGNNNEQFF | TGCAGTGCTAGGAGCGGGAATAACAATGAGCAGTTCTTC
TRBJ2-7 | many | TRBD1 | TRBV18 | CASSPPTGSAQYF | TGTGCCAGCTCACCACCGACAGGGAGCGCGCAGTACTTC